Shown below are 24 T cell receptor beta chains from a single sample sequenced in a study of cytomegalovirus exposure and HLA in healthy donors. PCR amplification relied on 60 Vbeta primers (plus 13 Jbeta primers). Profiling relied on immunoSEQ multiplex PCR, and the TCRdb table lists in-frame clones only, not all of them. The table lists 150,000 to 200,000 clones, 80% to 85% of them singletons. Source material: PBMCs. These receptors were collected from a girl aged 2-9 years in good health and CMV-seropositive.

The J gene is TRBJ1-2, the V gene TRBV4-1, with a possible D match to TRBD1 (6 bases). The V gene's germline CDR1 is MGHRA and CDR2 YSYEKL. Trimming took off 5 bases at V and 2 bases at J, with 27 bases between the two ends. This CDR3 has 19 amino acids. The CDR3 sequence: CASSAQQNTRGRGNYGYTF. The CDR3 nucleotides read TGCGCCAGCAGCGCCCAACAAAATACTCGGGGCAGGGGCAACTATGGCTACACCTTC.

Written as DNA, the CDR3 is TGTGCCAGTAGTCAAGGACGGAGCGGTGAGCAGTTCTTC. As protein: CASSQGRSGEQFF. The genes are TRBV19 and TRBJ2-1, with D possibly being TRBD2 (5 bases). The CDR3 runs to 13 residues. V was trimmed by 5 bases and J by 9 bases, leaving 14 bases between them. Germline V gene sequence: CDR1 LNHDA, CDR2 SQIVND (reference sequence).

The chain carries TRBV7-9 and TRBJ2-3, with a weak D call TRBD2 (5 bases). Germline loops: CDR1 SEHNR, CDR2 FQNEAQ (reference sequence). Deletions cut 1 base from V and 7 bases from J, with 18 bases between. The CDR3 runs 16 residues. DNA for the CDR3: TGTGCCAGCAGCTTAGATAGAACGGGGAGTGCAAATACGCAGTATTTT. It specifies CASSLDRTGSANTQYF. The full variable domain, in which reference TRBV7-9 and TRBJ2-3 provide the parts outside the CDR3, is DTGVSQNPRHKITKRGQNVTFRCDPISEHNRLYWYRQTLGQGPEFLTYFQNEAQLEKSRLLSDRFSAERPKGSFSTLEIQRTEQGDSAMYLCASSLDRTGSANTQYFGPGTRLTVL.

V and J are TRBV6-1 and TRBJ1-4; D is ambiguous. From germline, CDR1 is MNHNS and CDR2 SASEGT. This CDR3 comprises 14 residues. Trimming removed 3 bases at V and 7 bases at J, with 12 bases between. Written as DNA, the CDR3 is TGTGCCAGCAGTGAGGGATCGGGGATTGAAAAACTGTTTTTT. Residues: CASSEGSGIEKLFF.

The chain is built from TRBV28 and TRBJ1-2; 7 bases are a match to TRBD1. The CDR3 is made up of 12 amino acids. Trimming took 5 bases from V and 8 from J; bases not matched to a gene: 5. CDR1 and CDR2 from the germline V gene are MDHEN and SYDVKM. The CDR3 here is CASSRQGDGYTF. As DNA, the CDR3 is TGTGCCAGCAGTCGGCAGGGGGACGGCTACACCTTC.

The chain employs TRBV4-1 and TRBJ2-3; no firm D call. Trimming took off 0 bases at V and 2 bases at J, with 18 bases between the two ends. The germline CDR1 and CDR2 sequences are MGHRA and YSYEKL. The CDR3 totals 18 residues. CDR3 residues: CASSQEDSAAMTTDTQYF. The DNA of the CDR3 is TGCGCCAGCAGCCAAGAAGACTCCGCGGCCATGACCACAGATACGCAGTATTTT.

The chain recombines TRBV5-1 with TRBJ1-2; 9 nucleotides agree with TRBD1. V trimming: 7 bases; J trimming: 3 bases; junction bases outside the gene matches: 10. From germline, CDR1 is SGHRS and CDR2 YFSETQ. This CDR3 region has 15 residues. CDR3 in DNA: TGCGCCAGCCGGGACAGGGTCGACCGTTACTATGGCTACACCTTC. It codes for CASRDRVDRYYGYTF. The variable domain in full, with the rest retrieved from reference TRBV5-1 and TRBJ1-2, is KAGVTQTPRYLIKTRGQQVTLSCSPISGHRSVSWYQQTPGQGLQFLFEYFSETQRNKGNFPGRFSGRQFSNSRSEMNVSTLELGDSALYLCASRDRVDRYYGYTFGSGTRLTVV.

This clone has just one count. This chain joins TRBV9 and TRBJ2-3; no firm D call. CDR3 length equals 14 residues. V gave up 0 bases and J gave up 0 bases, with 5 bases separating them. In germline, CDR1 is SGDLS, CDR2 YYNGEE. CDR3 in DNA: TGTGCCAGCAGCGTAGTATCCAGCACAGATACGCAGTATTTT. Residues: CASSVVSSTDTQYF.

This chain connects TRBV28 to TRBJ1-1; D is ambiguous. There are 12 residues in the CDR3. V shed 10 bases and J shed 0 bases, with 9 bases lying between them. CDR1 and CDR2 (germline): MDHEN, SYDVKM. Here the CDR3 DNA reads TGTGCCACCGAGTTCATGAACACTGAAGCTTTCTTT. The encoded protein is CATEFMNTEAFF.

The chain employs TRBV11-2 and TRBJ2-7, with 8 bases fitting TRBD1. The CDR3 has 16 residues. Per germline, CDR1 SGHAT and CDR2 FQNNGV. With 6 bases clipped from V and 7 bases from J, the junction kept 17 bases outside the gene matches. The CDR3 DNA reads as TGTGCCAGCAGGGATCTGTTGCAGGGGGCGTTTCGGGAGCAGTACTTC. Translating gives CASRDLLQGAFREQYF.

This chain uses TRBV11-2 with TRBJ1-1; 7 nucleotides align to TRBD1. The CDR3 extends over 14 amino acids. Looked up from germline, CDR1 is SGHAT and CDR2 is FQNNGV. V was pared by 4 bases and J by 0 bases, with 2 bases of the junction left unmatched. The CDR3 DNA follows: TGTGCCAGCAGCTGGGGACAGCTGAACACTGAAGCTTTCTTT. Residues: CASSWGQLNTEAFF.

The chain recombines TRBV6-5 with TRBJ1-3, with a possible D match to TRBD1 (5 bases). V lost 4 bases and J lost 4, with 14 bases in between. From germline, CDR1 is MNHEY and CDR2 SVGAGI. CDR3 length equals 15 residues. CDR3 region: CASSSTGVPGNTIYF. For the CDR3, the DNA is TGTGCCAGCAGTTCCACAGGCGTACCCGGAAACACCATATATTTT.

The chain is built from TRBV2 and TRBJ2-3; TRBD1 aligns across 7 bases. The germline V gene encodes CDR1 SNHLY and CDR2 FYNNEI. Trimming at V came to 8 bases and at J to 4 bases, leaving 6 bases not matched to a gene. The CDR3 is 13 residues long. This CDR3 is CASGYRGADTQYF. The DNA for the CDR3 is TGTGCCAGCGGGTACAGGGGTGCAGATACGCAGTATTTT.

V gene TRBV7-9 combines with J gene TRBJ2-3; weak D call: TRBD1 (6 bases). This CDR3 is 14 amino acids long. Per the germline V gene, CDR1 is SEHNR and CDR2 is FQNEAQ (reference sequence). The V gene lost 2 bases and the J gene lost 0 bases, with 6 bases spanning the gap. CDR3 region: CASSLRGSTDTQYF. The CDR3 region has the DNA TGTGCCAGCAGCTTAAGGGGGAGCACAGATACGCAGTATTTT.

This chain links TRBV11-2 with TRBJ2-1; D uncertain. The V end lost 1 base, the J end lost 5 bases, and 6 bases lay between the germline ends. CDR1 is SGHAT, CDR2 FQNNGV, per germline. CDR3 length: 13 residues. This CDR3 is CASSLVRHNEQFF. The CDR3 bases are TGTGCCAGCAGCTTAGTGCGGCACAATGAGCAGTTCTTC.

The genes are TRBV5-1 and TRBJ2-2, with 10 bases matching TRBD2. Germline V lookup: CDR1 SGHRS, CDR2 YFSETQ. CDR3 size: 17 residues. J was trimmed by 8 bases and V by 4 bases; bases with no gene match: 14. CDR3 amino acids: CASSPPPAGGPNGELFF. The DNA for the CDR3 is TGCGCCAGCAGCCCCCCCCCAGCGGGAGGGCCAAATGGGGAGCTGTTTTTT.

The sample holds one count of this clone. The CDR3 DNA reads TGTGCCACCAGCAGAGAGGGCGATGAGCAGTTCTTC. It codes for CATSREGDEQFF. This chain uses TRBV15 with TRBJ2-1; D is unresolved. Germline V gene data show CDR1 as LNHNV and CDR2 as YYDKDF (reference sequence). V lost 0 bases and J lost 8, with 5 bases in between. This CDR3 comprises 12 residues.

The V gene is TRBV28, the J gene TRBJ1-5; no definite D call. The CDR3 length is 12 residues. From germline, CDR1 is MDHEN and CDR2 SYDVKM. The ends were cut back, 5 bases at V and 1 base at J, with 3 bases in the middle. CDR3 DNA sequence: TGTGCCAGCAGTCGGAGCAATCAGCCCCAGCATTTT. It translates to CASSRSNQPQHF. Using reference TRBV28 and TRBJ1-5 for the parts outside the CDR3, the full variable domain is DVKVTQSSRYLVKRTGEKVFLECVQDMDHENMFWYRQDPGLGLRLIYFSYDVKMKEKGDIPEGYSVSREKKERFSLILESASTNQTSMYLCASSRSNQPQHFGDGTRLSIL.

V usage is TRBV18 and J usage is TRBJ1-2; tentatively, D is TRBD1 (6 bases). The CDR3 is 21 amino acids. Looked up from germline, CDR1 is KGHSH and CDR2 is LQKENI. V shed 0 bases and J shed 4 bases, with 30 bases lying between them. The CDR3 here is CASSPPEGELSGDWILYGYTF. Here the CDR3 DNA reads TGTGCCAGCTCACCACCTGAGGGGGAGCTCTCCGGGGATTGGATTCTCTATGGCTACACCTTC.

V and J are TRBV30 and TRBJ1-1; no firm D call. V was cut by 3 bases and J by 0 bases, with 11 bases left in between. Germline assignment: CDR1 GTSNPN and CDR2 SVGIG (reference sequence). The length of the CDR3 is 14 residues. DNA for the CDR3: TGTGCCTGGAGCTTTGGGCTTATGAACACTGAAGCTTTCTTT. Translating gives CAWSFGLMNTEAFF.

This clone was detected a few times. This rearrangement joins TRBV5-1 to TRBJ1-4; a possible D gene is TRBD1 (6 bases). Trimming pared 7 bases from V and 4 bases from J, leaving 11 bases between. There are 13 residues in the CDR3. Germline V gene lookup returns CDR1 SGHRS and CDR2 YFSETQ. The CDR3 spells CASRQQGNEKLFF. The CDR3 DNA sequence: TGCGCCAGCCGCCAACAGGGTAATGAAAAACTGTTTTTT. Filled out from reference TRBV5-1 and TRBJ1-4, the complete variable domain reads KAGVTQTPRYLIKTRGQQVTLSCSPISGHRSVSWYQQTPGQGLQFLFEYFSETQRNKGNFPGRFSGRQFSNSRSEMNVSTLELGDSALYLCASRQQGNEKLFFGSGTQLSVL.

This chain connects TRBV28 to TRBJ1-2, with D hard to call. The CDR3 length is 13 residues. Germline CDR1 MDHEN, CDR2 SYDVKM. V was pared by 6 bases and J by 2 bases, with 10 bases between. CDR3 sequence (DNA): TGTGCCAGCAGGTACGAGAACAACTATGGCTACACCTTC. Its translation: CASRYENNYGYTF.

The V call is TRBV30, the J call TRBJ1-1, with D maybe TRBD1 (6 bases). CDR1 GTSNPN and CDR2 SVGIG come from the germline V gene (reference sequence). CDR3 size: 14 residues. The ends were cut back, 4 bases at V and 11 bases at J, with 23 bases in the middle. The DNA for the CDR3 is TGTGCCTGGATCGGGGGGGCCCAGTTACTAGGGGCTTTCTTT. Residues: CAWIGGAQLLGAFF.

This clone was counted only a few times. The chain carries TRBV6-1 and TRBJ2-1, with D tentatively TRBD1 (7 bases). The germline V and J ends were trimmed by 2 bases and 7 bases, with 15 bases remaining between them. Per germline, CDR1 MNHNS and CDR2 SASEGT. The CDR3 sequence is 15 residues long. CDR3 protein: CASSEQPGGGNEQFF. The CDR3 nucleotides are TGTGCCAGCAGTGAACAACCAGGGGGAGGAAATGAGCAGTTCTTC.